These 18 T cell receptor beta chains came from one sample sequenced in a study of cytomegalovirus exposure and HLA in healthy donors. PCR amplification relied on 60 Vbeta primers (plus 13 Jbeta primers). Sequenced by immunoSEQ multiplex PCR; TCRdb stores in-frame clones only, minus some. Among 200,000 to 250,000 clones listed, around 88% were seen once. The sample consisted of PBMCs. The receptors stem from a woman younger than 35 in good health and CMV-seronegative.

The chain recombines TRBV5-4 with TRBJ2-7; TRBD2 agrees at 7 bases. Germline V lookup: CDR1 SGHNT, CDR2 YYREEE (reference sequence). CDR3 length: 15 amino acids. V lost 0 bases, J lost 2 bases, and 5 bases stayed unmatched. The CDR3 is CASSLVAGDPYEQYF. The CDR3 DNA reads as TGTGCCAGCAGCTTGGTCGCGGGAGACCCCTACGAGCAGTACTTC. The full variable domain, completed using reference TRBV5-4 and TRBJ2-7, is ETGVTQSPTHLIKTRGQQVTLRCSSQSGHNTVSWYQQALGQGPQFIFQYYREEENGRGNFPPRFSGLQFPNYSSELNVNALELDDSALYLCASSLVAGDPYEQYFGPGTRLTVT.

The count of this clone is one. The chain couples TRBV7-9 to TRBJ1-1; no clear D gene. Germline CDR1 reads SEHNR; CDR2 reads FQNEAQ (reference sequence). The CDR3 is 13 residues long. Trimming took off 6 bases at V and 0 bases at J, with 8 bases between the two ends. CDR3 sequence (DNA): TGTGCCAGCAGGGCAAAGATGAACACTGAAGCTTTCTTT. It encodes CASRAKMNTEAFF.

The chain uses TRBV4-3 and TRBJ1-2; D unresolved. Germline-derived CDR1 and CDR2 are LGHNA and YSLEER. V lost 2 bases and J lost 0, with 10 bases in between. This CDR3 has 15 residues. CDR3 coding DNA: TGCGCCAGCAGCCAAAGTAGCAGAGCTAACTATGGCTACACCTTC. This codes for CASSQSSRANYGYTF.

This sequence joins TRBV7-2 and TRBJ1-1; maybe TRBD1 (6 bases). The CDR3 has 13 amino acids. V shed 3 bases and J shed 7 bases, with 12 bases lying between them. CDR1 is SGHTA, CDR2 FQGNSA, per germline. Here the CDR3 DNA reads TGTGCCAGCAGCTTGAGACAGGCTAGTGAAGCTTTCTTT. Amino acid sequence: CASSLRQASEAFF. The variable domain in full, with the rest retrieved from reference TRBV7-2 and TRBJ1-1, is GAGVSQSPSNKVTEKGKDVELRCDPISGHTALYWYRQSLGQGLEFLIYFQGNSAPDKSGLPSDRFSAERTGGSVSTLTIQRTQQEDSAVYLCASSLRQASEAFFGQGTRLTVV.

The V gene is TRBV13, the J gene TRBJ1-1, with TRBD1 as a possible D gene (5 bases). Germline CDR1 PRHDT, CDR2 FYEKMQ (reference sequence). CDR3 length equals 14 residues. Trimming shortened V by 1 base and J by 13 bases, and 19 bases separated the two germline ends. CDR3 in amino acids: CASSLAGGSGYVFF. The DNA for the CDR3 is TGTGCCAGCAGCTTAGCAGGCGGCTCAGGGTACGTTTTCTTT.

This clone occurred a few times. The rearrangement links TRBV11-3 to TRBJ2-5; D perhaps matches TRBD2 (5 bases). Looked up from germline, CDR1 is SGHNT and CDR2 is YENEEA. The CDR3 contains 14 residues. V was trimmed by 8 bases and J by 2 bases, leaving 15 bases between them. For the CDR3, the DNA is TGTGCCAGCTCCCCGGGGATTGCTCAAGAGACCCAGTACTTC. Translation: CASSPGIAQETQYF.

In regard to this clone: A read error may produce the germline difference seen at one junction end. J is TRBJ1-1 and V is TRBV7-9, with TRBD1 identical over 10 bases. This CDR3 comprises 12 residues. Germline lookup yields CDR1 SEHNR and CDR2 FQNEAQ (reference sequence). The DNA for the CDR3 is TGTTCCAGCAGCGACGACAGGGGGCAAGCTTTCTTT. This gives the protein CSSSDDRGQAFF.

The rearrangement links TRBV27 to TRBJ2-1; 7 bases line up with TRBD2. This CDR3 contains 19 residues. Unmatched junction bases numbered 25, after V lost 5 bases and J lost 9 bases. Per the germline V gene, CDR1 is MNHEY and CDR2 is SMNVEV (reference sequence). The DNA for the CDR3 is TGTGCCAGCAGTCTATGGGGGGGGACTTCGAGGCCCAAAACGGGTGAGCAGTTCTTC. Translated: CASSLWGGTSRPKTGEQFF.

The chain uses TRBV4-3 and TRBJ2-3; 8 nucleotides match TRBD2. Per the germline V gene, CDR1 is LGHNA and CDR2 is YSLEER. The V and J ends lost 3 bases and 2 bases, in that order; junction bases with no gene match: 4. This CDR3 comprises 15 residues. As DNA, the CDR3 is TGCGCCAGCAGCCACAAACTAGCGGCCACAGATACGCAGTATTTT. Its translation is CASSHKLAATDTQYF.

This clone has a handful of counts. This rearrangement joins TRBV6-5 to TRBJ2-7; D perhaps matches TRBD2 (6 bases). Germline V gene sequence: CDR1 MNHEY, CDR2 SVGAGI. V lost 2 bases, J lost 5 bases, and 10 bases lay in between. The CDR3 runs to 13 residues. The CDR3 protein is CASSYETSDEQYF. The CDR3 DNA reads TGTGCCAGCAGTTACGAGACTAGTGACGAGCAGTACTTC.

This chain joins TRBV7-2 and TRBJ1-2, with D possibly matching TRBD1 (6 bases). Trimming pared 6 bases from V and 4 bases from J, leaving 18 bases between. Germline loops: CDR1 SGHTA, CDR2 FQGNSA. The CDR3 sequence is 15 residues long. CDR3 in amino acids: CASSPNPGAGYGYTF. The CDR3 nucleotides are TGTGCCAGCAGTCCTAATCCAGGGGCCGGCTATGGCTACACCTTC.

The chain uses TRBV4-1 and TRBJ1-4; TRBD1 agrees at 7 bases. This CDR3 is built from 11 residues. With V trimmed by 5 bases and J by 13 bases, 4 bases remained unmatched. Per the germline V gene, CDR1 is MGHRA and CDR2 is YSYEKL. CDR3 bases: TGCGCCAGCAGCAGACAGGGAAGACTGTTTTTT. Translating it yields CASSRQGRLFF.

The rearrangement links TRBV5-4 to TRBJ2-2; D uncertain. Trimming left V 2 bases short and J 7 bases short, with 9 bases between. This CDR3 spans 13 amino acids. Germline loops: CDR1 SGHNT, CDR2 YYREEE (reference sequence). The CDR3 is CASSLPRSGELFF. In DNA, the CDR3 is TGTGCCAGCAGCTTACCGAGAAGCGGGGAGCTGTTTTTT.

This chain links TRBV7-8 with TRBJ1-1, with D perhaps TRBD1 (5 bases). V was pared by 6 bases and J by 1 base, with 9 bases between. The CDR3 covers 13 residues. The germline CDR1 and CDR2 sequences are SGHVS and FQNEAQ. As DNA, the CDR3 is TGTGCCAGCAGTCAAACAGGGAACACTGAAGCTTTCTTT. This gives the protein CASSQTGNTEAFF. The whole variable domain, filled in from reference TRBV7-8 and TRBJ1-1, reads GAGVSQSPRYKVAKRGQDVALRCDPISGHVSLFWYQQALGQGPEFLTYFQNEAQLDKSGLPSDRFFAERPEGSVSTLKIQRTQQEDSAVYLCASSQTGNTEAFFGQGTRLTVV.

The V call is TRBV10-1, the J call TRBJ2-3; TRBD1 might be the D (6 bases). Germline CDR1 is WNHNN and CDR2 is SYGVQD (reference sequence). CDR3 size: 15 residues. The V gene lost 5 bases and the J gene lost 1 base, with 13 bases spanning the gap. CDR3 loop: CASSTRDTGTDTQYF. CDR3 in DNA: TGCGCCAGCAGTACCCGGGACACGGGCACAGATACGCAGTATTTT.

The chain has TRBV29-1 and TRBJ2-1, with D maybe TRBD1 (6 bases). The germline V and J ends were trimmed by 3 bases and 6 bases, with 9 bases remaining between them. CDR3 length: 12 residues. Looked up from germline, CDR1 is SQVTM and CDR2 is ANQGSEA. The DNA of the CDR3 is TGCAGCGTTGACGGGACATTCAATGAGCAGTTCTTC. It is translated as CSVDGTFNEQFF.

The gene calls are TRBV7-9 and TRBJ2-3; 8 bases match TRBD2. CDR1 SEHNR and CDR2 FQNEAQ come from the germline V gene (reference sequence). J was trimmed by 1 base and V by 10 bases; bases with no gene match: 7. The CDR3 runs to 14 residues. In nucleotides, the CDR3 is TGTGCCATACGGGGGGGTCCTGGCACAGATACGCAGTATTTT. Amino acids: CAIRGGPGTDTQYF.

V and J are TRBV4-3 and TRBJ2-1; tentatively, D is TRBD2 (5 bases). V was shortened by 0 bases and J by 0 bases, with 9 bases between the two germline ends. From germline, CDR1 is LGHNA and CDR2 YSLEER. The CDR3 has 16 residues. In DNA form, the CDR3 reads TGCGCCAGCAGCCAAGATCTTGGGAGCTCCTACAATGAGCAGTTCTTC. It specifies CASSQDLGSSYNEQFF.